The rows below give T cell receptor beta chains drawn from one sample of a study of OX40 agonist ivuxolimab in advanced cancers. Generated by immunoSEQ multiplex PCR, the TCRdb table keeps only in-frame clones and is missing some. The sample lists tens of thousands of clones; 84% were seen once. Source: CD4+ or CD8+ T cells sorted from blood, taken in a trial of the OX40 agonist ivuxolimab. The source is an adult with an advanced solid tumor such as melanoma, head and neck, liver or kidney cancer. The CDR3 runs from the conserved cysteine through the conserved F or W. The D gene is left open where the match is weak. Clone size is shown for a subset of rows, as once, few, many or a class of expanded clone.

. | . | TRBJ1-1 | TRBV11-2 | TGTGCCAGCAGCTTGGGGCTTGTCCAGAACACTGAAGCTTTCTTT | CASSLGLVQNTEAFF
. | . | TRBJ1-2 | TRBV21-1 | TGTGCCAGCACCCGGAAGACGATTCCTAACTATGGCTACACCTTC | CASTRKTIPNYGYTF
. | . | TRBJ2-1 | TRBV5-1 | TGCGCCAGCAGCCCAAGTCCGGGCAGCGTCAATGAGCAGTTCTTC | CASSPSPGSVNEQFF
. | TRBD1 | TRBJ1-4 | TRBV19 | TGTGCCAGTAGCTCTCAAGCCCCGGGACAGGGTACTAATGAAAAACTGTTTTTT | CASSSQAPGQGTNEKLFF
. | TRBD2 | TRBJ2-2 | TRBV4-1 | TGCGCCAGCAGCCCGCTAGCGGGAGTGGATACCGGGGAGCTGTTTTTT | CASSPLAGVDTGELFF
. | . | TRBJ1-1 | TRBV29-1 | TGCAGCGTCGCTTTACCCAGCCAGGCCAGGAACACTGAAGCTTTCTTT | CSVALPSQARNTEAFF
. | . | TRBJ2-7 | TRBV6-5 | TGTGCCAGCACCAGGGGGGGATCCCAGTACTTC | CASTRGGSQYF
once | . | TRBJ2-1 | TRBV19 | TGTGCCAGTAGTATATCCAGCCCAAATGAGCAGTTCTTC | CASSISSPNEQFF
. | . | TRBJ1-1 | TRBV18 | TGTGCCAGCTCATTTGGCCCCGGGAAGGGGACTGAAGCTTTCTTT | CASSFGPGKGTEAFF
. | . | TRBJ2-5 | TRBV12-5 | TGTGCTAGTGGTTTGGGGGAGACCCAGTACTTC | CASGLGETQYF
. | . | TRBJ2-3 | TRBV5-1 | TGCGCCAGCAGCTTGGGTAGCGTAGGGACAGATACGCAGTATTTT | CASSLGSVGTDTQYF
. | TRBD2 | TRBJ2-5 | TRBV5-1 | TGCGCCAGCAGCTTGTTAGCGGGGGGTCAAGAGACCCAGTACTTC | CASSLLAGGQETQYF
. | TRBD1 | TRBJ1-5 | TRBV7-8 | TGTGCCAGCAGCTCCCGAAATTCCGGGACAGCGGGGGAACAGCCCCAGCATTTT | CASSSRNSGTAGEQPQHF
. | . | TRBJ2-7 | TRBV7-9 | TGTGCCAGCAGCTTAGAGGGCAGGGAAAGGAACGAGCAGTACTTC | CASSLEGRERNEQYF
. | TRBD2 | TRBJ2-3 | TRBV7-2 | TGTGCCAGCAGCTTGGGAGGGACTAGCGGGGGCAAAGATACGCAGTATTTT | CASSLGGTSGGKDTQYF
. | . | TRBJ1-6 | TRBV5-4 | TGTGCCAGCAGCATGGATAATTCACCCCTCCACTTT | CASSMDNSPLHF
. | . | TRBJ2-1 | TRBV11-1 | TGTGCCAGCAGCTTGTCGAGGGGTGAGCAGTTCTTC | CASSLSRGEQFF
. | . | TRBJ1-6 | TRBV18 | TGTGCCAGCTCACCAGTCGGGCGGATTTCCGGGCCCGATTCACCCCTCCACTTT | CASSPVGRISGPDSPLHF
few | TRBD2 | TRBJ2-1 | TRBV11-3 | TGTGCCAGCAGACCCCGGACTAGCGGGGGCTGGTGGAATGAGCAGTTCTTC | CASRPRTSGGWWNEQFF
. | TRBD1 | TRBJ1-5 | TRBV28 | TGTGCCAGCAGTATTCGGACAGGGGGGCATGTGAGCAATCAGCCCCAGCATTTT | CASSIRTGGHVSNQPQHF
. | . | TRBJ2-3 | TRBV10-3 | TGTGCCATCAGGGACTCGACAGTTCTCCATGGGACGCAGTATTTT | CAIRDSTVLHGTQYF
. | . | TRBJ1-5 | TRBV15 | TGTGCCACCAGCCCCATGGAGGATAGCAATCAGCCCCAGCATTTT | CATSPMEDSNQPQHF
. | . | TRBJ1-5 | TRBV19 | TGTGCCAGCCGGCAGATTGAGGGAGTCAATCAGCCCCAGCATTTT | CASRQIEGVNQPQHF
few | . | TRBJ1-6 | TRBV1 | TGCACCAGCTCAGGGGGGAGGGACCGGAGTAATTCACCCCTCCACTTT | CTSSGGRDRSNSPLHF
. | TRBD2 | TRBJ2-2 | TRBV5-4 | TGTGCCAGCAGCCCCACTAGCGGGAAGACCGGGGAGCTGTTTTTT | CASSPTSGKTGELFF
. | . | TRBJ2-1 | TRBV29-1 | TGCAGCGCGAAACTCCAAGGGGGTCCAAATGAGCAGTTCTTC | CSAKLQGGPNEQFF
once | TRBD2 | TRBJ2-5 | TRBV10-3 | TGTGCCATCAGTCGGACTAGCGGGAGTACCGAGACCCAGTACTTC | CAISRTSGSTETQYF
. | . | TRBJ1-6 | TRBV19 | TGTGCCAGTAGTATCGGGCCGCCGCGTGATTCACCCCTCCACTTT | CASSIGPPRDSPLHF
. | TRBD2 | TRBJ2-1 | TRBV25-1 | TGTGCCAGCAGTGAATATGGGACTAGCGGGGGAGGAGGGGATGAGCAGTTCTTC | CASSEYGTSGGGGDEQFF
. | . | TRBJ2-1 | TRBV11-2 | TGTGCCAGCAGCTTAGGGCAGAACAATGAGCAGTTCTTC | CASSLGQNNEQFF
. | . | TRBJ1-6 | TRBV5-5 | TGTGCCAGCAGCGGGGGGGCCTATAATTCACCCCTCCACTTT | CASSGGAYNSPLHF
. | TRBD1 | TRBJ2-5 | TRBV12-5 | TGTGCTAGTGGTTTAGGACAGGGGGGACGAGAGACCCAGTACTTC | CASGLGQGGRETQYF
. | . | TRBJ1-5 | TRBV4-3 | TGCGCCAGCAGCCAAGCGGGTAGCAATCAGCCCCAGCATTTT | CASSQAGSNQPQHF
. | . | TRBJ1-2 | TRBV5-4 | TGTGCCAGCAGCTTGGGAGTCGGGGACTATGGCTACACCTTC | CASSLGVGDYGYTF
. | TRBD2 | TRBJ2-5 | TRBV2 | TGTGCCAGCAGTGCTCGGGAGGGCCGAGGAGAGACCCAGTACTTC | CASSAREGRGETQYF
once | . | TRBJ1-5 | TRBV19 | TGTGCCAGTACAGGGTTTTTTGATGGCAATCAGCCCCAGCATTTT | CASTGFFDGNQPQHF
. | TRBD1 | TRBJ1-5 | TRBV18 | TGTGCCAGCTCACCAGGCCCAGGGGGCGGTCAGCCCCAGCATTTT | CASSPGPGGGQPQHF
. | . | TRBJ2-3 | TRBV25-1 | TGTGCCAGCAGTGGGGTCGCCCGGGATACGCAGTATTTT | CASSGVARDTQYF
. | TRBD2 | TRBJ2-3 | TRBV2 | TGTGCCAGCAGCATCACTAGCGGGGTGGGAGATACGCAGTATTTT | CASSITSGVGDTQYF
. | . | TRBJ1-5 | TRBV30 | TGTGCCTGGAGTCCGATTGGGGTTCAGCCCCAGCATTTT | CAWSPIGVQPQHF
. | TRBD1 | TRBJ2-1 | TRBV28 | TGTGCCAGCAGCCCGGGACAGAAAACTTACAATGAGCAGTTCTTC | CASSPGQKTYNEQFF
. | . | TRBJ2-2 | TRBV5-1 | TGCGCCAGCAGCTTTCAAGGCGACGGGGAGCTGTTTTTT | CASSFQGDGELFF
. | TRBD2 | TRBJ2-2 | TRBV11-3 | TGTGCCAGCAGCCCTGGACTAGCGAACACCGGGGAGCTGTTTTTT | CASSPGLANTGELFF
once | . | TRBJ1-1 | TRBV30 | TGTGCCTGGAGTGTACTTCCAGGGGAAGGGAGCACTGAAGCTTTCTTT | CAWSVLPGEGSTEAFF
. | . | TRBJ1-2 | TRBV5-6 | TGTGCCAGCAGCTTGGTGCCAGGCTCTGGCTACACCTTC | CASSLVPGSGYTF
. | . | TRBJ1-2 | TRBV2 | TGTGCCAGCCTACTACGAGGGAAGGCTGGCTACACCTTC | CASLLRGKAGYTF
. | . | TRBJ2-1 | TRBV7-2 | TGTGCCAGCAGCCCCGAAAGCGCCGGTGAGCAGTTCTTC | CASSPESAGEQFF
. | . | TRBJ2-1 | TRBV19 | TGTGCCAGTACTAGCTCCTACAATGAGCAGTTCTTC | CASTSSYNEQFF
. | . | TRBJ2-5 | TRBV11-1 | TGTGCCAGCAGCATTAGGGACGAACAAGAGACCCAGTACTTC | CASSIRDEQETQYF
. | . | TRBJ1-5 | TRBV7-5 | TGTGCCAGAAGCTTAGCAGGTGCGGGGGAGGGGCAGCCCCAGCATTTT | CARSLAGAGEGQPQHF
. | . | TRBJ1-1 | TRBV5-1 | TGCGCCAGCAGCATAACAGACAACACTGAAGCTTTCTTT | CASSITDNTEAFF
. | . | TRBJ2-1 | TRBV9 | TGTGCCAGCAGCGTAGATTCAGGCTCCTACAATGAGCAGTTCTTC | CASSVDSGSYNEQFF
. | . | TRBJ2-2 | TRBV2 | TGTGCCAGCAGTGATACCGGGGAGCTGTTTTTT | CASSDTGELFF